The text below deals with one TCR beta chain. Antigen: not known. The data originate from a study of T cells in Graves' hyperthyroidism and ophthalmopathy. The cohort's ophthalmopathy patients, a group with duration under 3 months, had a Clinical Activity Score of at least 3 and a NOSPECS grade of at least 4. The study based diagnoses on clinical symptoms, serum thyroxine and TRAb, thyroid ultrasound and orbital computed tomography. PBMCs stemmed from less than 13 ml fresh peripheral blood. Regarding the study as a whole: Ophthalmopathy onset followed model prediction by a median around 6.6 months.

Using RNA transcripts as the source, TCR beta CDR3 regions were amplified. The study used the HTBI primer set for a first-round RT-PCR of the TCR CDR3. TCRdb processed the multiplex PCR reads anew with MiXCR; each CDR3 protein has one entry. The sample shows fewer than 550,000 distinct CDR3 sequences, less than 25% of them seen only once. This clonotype was sampled from a woman aged 25 to 39 with Graves' ophthalmopathy. The specimen was blood.

The CDR3 reads CASSQAPGPTEAFF. The CDR3 DNA reads as TGTGCCAGCAGCCAAGCTCCAGGGCCCACTGAAGCTTTCTTT. The chain carries TRBV4-2 and TRBJ1-1; a weak D match, TRBD1 (5 bases). CDR1 and CDR2 from the germline V gene are LGHNA and YNFKEQ. The CDR3 has 14 residues. V was cut by 1 base and J by 4 bases, with 10 bases left in between.